This T cell receptor beta chain came from a study of T cells in Graves' hyperthyroidism and ophthalmopathy. Broader study findings: The model made its ophthalmopathy prediction, and onset followed a median about 5.9 months later.

RNA transcripts were the template for amplifying TCR beta CDR3 regions. HTBI primers were used for first-round RT-PCR of the TCR CDR3. A single record per CDR3 protein comes from TCRdb applying MiXCR to the multiplex PCR reads. Altogether 300,000 or so distinct CDR3 sequences are present, around 20% being singletons, with the ten largest covering around half. With respect to this clonotype: Its cognate antigen is unknown.

In patients aged 18 to 65, hyperthyroidism was newly diagnosed, with duration under 2 months. Each diagnosis was grounded in clinical symptoms, serum thyroxine and TRAb, thyroid ultrasound, and orbital computed tomography. CDR3 length: 17 amino acids. Germline lookup yields CDR1 PRHDT and CDR2 FYEKMQ (reference sequence). The V segment lost 3 bases and the J segment 2 bases; nucleotides outside the gene matches: 5. This chain uses TRBV13 with TRBJ2-2; TRBD1 matches 11 bases. Sequenced input: blood. This receptor was taken from a woman aged 45 to 65 with Graves' hyperthyroidism. CDR3 in DNA: TGTGCCAGCAGCTTGCTGGGGACAGGGGGAAACACCGGGGAGCTGTTTTTT. Translating it yields CASSLLGTGGNTGELFF.